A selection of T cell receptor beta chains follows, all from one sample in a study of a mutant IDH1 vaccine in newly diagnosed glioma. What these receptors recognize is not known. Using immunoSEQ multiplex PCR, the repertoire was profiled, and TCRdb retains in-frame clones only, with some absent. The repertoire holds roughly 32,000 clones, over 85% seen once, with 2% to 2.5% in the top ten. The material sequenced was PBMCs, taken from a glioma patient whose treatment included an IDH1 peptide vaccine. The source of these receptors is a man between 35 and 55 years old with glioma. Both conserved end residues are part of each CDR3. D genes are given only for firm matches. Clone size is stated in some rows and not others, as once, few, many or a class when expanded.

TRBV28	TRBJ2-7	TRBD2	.	TGTGCCAGCAGTACGACTAGCGCGCTCTCCTACGAGCAGTACTTC	CASSTTSALSYEQYF
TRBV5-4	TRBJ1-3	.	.	TGTGCCAGCAGCTTCTACTCTGGAAACACCATATATTTT	CASSFYSGNTIYF
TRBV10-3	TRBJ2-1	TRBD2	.	TGTGCCATCAGTTTCACAGGTAGCGGGCGGAGGACTGAGCAGTTCTTC	CAISFTGSGRRTEQFF
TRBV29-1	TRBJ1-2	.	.	TGCAGCGTCGCCGGAGGGATCGCCTATAACTATGGCTACACCTTC	CSVAGGIAYNYGYTF
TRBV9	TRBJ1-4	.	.	TGTGCCAGCAGCGTAGGGGCGCTCGGGGGGTACGGTGAAAAACTGTTTTTT	CASSVGALGGYGEKLFF
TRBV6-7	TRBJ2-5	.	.	TGTGCCAGCAGTTACTCGAGGCGGAGGGGGGAAGAGACCCAGTACTTC	CASSYSRRRGEETQYF
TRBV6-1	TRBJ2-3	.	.	TGTGCCAGCAGTGAAGGGTCGGGCACAGATACGCAGTATTTT	CASSEGSGTDTQYF
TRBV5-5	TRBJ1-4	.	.	TGTGCCAGCAGACCAATCGGACTCCCCGGGGAAAAACTGTTTTTT	CASRPIGLPGEKLFF
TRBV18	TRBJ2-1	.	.	TGTGCCAGCTCTACCGGCGGTGAGCAGTTCTTC	CASSTGGEQFF
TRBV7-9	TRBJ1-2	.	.	TGTGCCAGCAGCTTAGACGGGGACGGTGGCTACACCTTC	CASSLDGDGGYTF
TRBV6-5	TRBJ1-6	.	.	TGTGCCAGCAGCTTCTCAACAGGGTATCGTTCACCCCTCCACTTT	CASSFSTGYRSPLHF
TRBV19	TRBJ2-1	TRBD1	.	TGTGCCAGTAGTAGAGGGTGGTCTATGGGACAGTCCTACAATGAGCAGTTCTTC	CASSRGWSMGQSYNEQFF
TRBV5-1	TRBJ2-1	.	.	TGCACCAGCAGCTTGGAGCCTTCCCACAATGAGCAGTTCTTC	CTSSLEPSHNEQFF
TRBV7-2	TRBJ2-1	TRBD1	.	TGTGCCAGCAGCTCTGCGGGGACAGGGGGCTTTGAGCAGTTCTTC	CASSSAGTGGFEQFF
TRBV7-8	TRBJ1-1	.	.	TGTGCCAGCAGCTTAGCGAGAAGGGACGCTGAAGCTTTCTTT	CASSLARRDAEAFF
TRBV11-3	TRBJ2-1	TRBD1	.	TGTGCCAGCAGCTCCTGGACAGGGGATGATGAGCAGTTCTTC	CASSSWTGDDEQFF
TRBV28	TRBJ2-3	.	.	TGTGCCAGCAGTTCTCTCCCCGGGGCAGCCACAGATACGCAGTATTTT	CASSSLPGAATDTQYF
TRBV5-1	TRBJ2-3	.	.	TGCGCCAGCAGCTCTCAATCCTACACAGATACGCAGTATTTT	CASSSQSYTDTQYF
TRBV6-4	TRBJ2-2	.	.	TGTGCCAGCAGTCGGGGGAACAGTTACACCGGGGAGCTGTTTTTT	CASSRGNSYTGELFF
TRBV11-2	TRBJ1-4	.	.	TGTGCCAGCAGCCTTACGGCTAATGAAAAACTGTTTTTT	CASSLTANEKLFF
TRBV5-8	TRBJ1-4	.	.	TGTGCCAGCAGATCCACTAATGAAAAACTGTTTTTT	CASRSTNEKLFF
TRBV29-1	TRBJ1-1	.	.	TGCAGCGTTGACCAGGGGCCGAACACTGAAGCTTTCTTT	CSVDQGPNTEAFF
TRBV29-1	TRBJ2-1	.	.	TGCAGCGTCCGCAGGAAAGAGGCGGGTGAGCAGTTCTTC	CSVRRKEAGEQFF
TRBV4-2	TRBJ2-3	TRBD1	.	TGTGCCAGCAGCCAAGAGAGAGGGGGCGCAGATACGCAGTATTTT	CASSQERGGADTQYF
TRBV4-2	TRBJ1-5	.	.	TGTGCCAGCAGCCAAGAGACCAGGGGACATCAGCCCCAGCATTTT	CASSQETRGHQPQHF
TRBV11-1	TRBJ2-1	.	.	TGTGCCAGCAGCTATACTAGCAGCTACAATGAGCAGTTCTTC	CASSYTSSYNEQFF
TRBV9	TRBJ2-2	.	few	TGTGCCAGCAGCCTAGGGACAACGAACACCGGGGAGCTGTTTTTT	CASSLGTTNTGELFF
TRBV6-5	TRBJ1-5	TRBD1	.	TGTGCCAGCAGTTGGGACAGGGATAGCAATCAGCCCCAGCATTTT	CASSWDRDSNQPQHF
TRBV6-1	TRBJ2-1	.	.	TGTGCCAGCAGTGAGTTATGGCAGGGCGGCAATGAGCAGTTCTTC	CASSELWQGGNEQFF
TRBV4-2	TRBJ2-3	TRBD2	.	TGTGCCAGCAGCCAAACCAACACCCGGGGGGGCCACGATACGCAGTATTTT	CASSQTNTRGGHDTQYF
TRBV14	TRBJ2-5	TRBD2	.	TGTGCCAGCAGCAGGGGACTAGGGGAGACCCAGTACTTC	CASSRGLGETQYF
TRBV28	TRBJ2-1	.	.	TGTGCCAGCAGTTTGCCCATCAACAATGAGCAGTTCTTC	CASSLPINNEQFF
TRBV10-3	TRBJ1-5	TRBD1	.	TGTGCCATCAGTGCCAGGGGGCGACAGGGGAGCAATCAGCCCCAGCATTTT	CAISARGRQGSNQPQHF
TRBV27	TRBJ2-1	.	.	TGTGCCAGCACCTATCGGGGGAGCTCCTACAATGAGCAGTTCTTC	CASTYRGSSYNEQFF
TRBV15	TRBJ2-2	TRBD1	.	TGTGCCACCAGCAGAGGACAGGGGGCCGGGGAGCTGTTTTTT	CATSRGQGAGELFF
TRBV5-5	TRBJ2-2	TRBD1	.	TGTGCCAGCAGCCACACGCCGGGACAGGGGAACACCGGGGAGCTGTTTTTT	CASSHTPGQGNTGELFF
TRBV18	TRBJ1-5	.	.	TGTGCCAGCTCACCAAATGGAGAGAAGGGCAATCAGCCCCAGCATTTT	CASSPNGEKGNQPQHF
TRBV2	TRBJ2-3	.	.	TGTGCCAGCGGCTCCTGGACCTCAGCAGATACGCAGTATTTT	CASGSWTSADTQYF
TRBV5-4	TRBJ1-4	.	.	TGTGCCAGCAGCCGAGGCAGGGGCGAAACTAATGAAAAACTGTTTTTT	CASSRGRGETNEKLFF
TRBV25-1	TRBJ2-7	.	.	TGTGCCAGCAGTGAAGGGCACACCTACGAGCAGTACTTC	CASSEGHTYEQYF
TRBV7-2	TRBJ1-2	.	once	TGTGCCAGCAGCTTAGCCGGCTATGGCTACACCTTC	CASSLAGYGYTF
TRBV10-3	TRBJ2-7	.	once	TGTGCCATCAGTGAGTCGATGGCAGGGCCCTACGAGCAGTACTTC	CAISESMAGPYEQYF
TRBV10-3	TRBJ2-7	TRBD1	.	TGTGCCATCAGCGGCTTGGGACAGGGGAGCTCCTACGAGCAGTACTTC	CAISGLGQGSSYEQYF
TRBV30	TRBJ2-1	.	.	TGTGCCTGGAACGGGGTAGGCGGCAATGAGCAGTTCTTC	CAWNGVGGNEQFF
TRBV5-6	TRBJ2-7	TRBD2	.	TGTGCCAGCAGCGGACAAACTAGCGGGAGCTCCTACGAGCAGTACTTC	CASSGQTSGSSYEQYF
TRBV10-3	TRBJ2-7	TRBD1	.	TGTGCCATCAGTGGAGGGGACAGTCCCTACGAGCAGTACTTC	CAISGGDSPYEQYF
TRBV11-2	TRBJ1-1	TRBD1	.	TGTGCCAGCAGCATGACAGGGCTGACTGAAGCTTTCTTT	CASSMTGLTEAFF
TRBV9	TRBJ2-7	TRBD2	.	TGTGCCAGCAGCGCAGGACAGGGGTGGTCACTAGCGGGAGATCGCGAGCAGTACTTC	CASSAGQGWSLAGDREQYF
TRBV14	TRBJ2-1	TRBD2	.	TGTGCCAGCAGCCCCAGACTAGCGGGAGAGGGCAATGAGCAGTTCTTC	CASSPRLAGEGNEQFF
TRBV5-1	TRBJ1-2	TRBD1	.	TGCGCCAGCAGCTCAGACAGGGCGGACTATGGCTACACCTTC	CASSSDRADYGYTF
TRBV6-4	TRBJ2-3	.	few	TGTGCCAGCAGTGACTCTGAGGACAGCACAGATACGCAGTATTTT	CASSDSEDSTDTQYF
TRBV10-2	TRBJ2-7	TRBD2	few	TGCGCCAGCAGTATGGGGAGGGCGCGATACGAGCAGTACTTC	CASSMGRARYEQYF
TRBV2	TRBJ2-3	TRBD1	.	TGTGCCAGCAGTCCCCTTTACCCGACAGGGGGCCTTGCGGATACGCAGTATTTT	CASSPLYPTGGLADTQYF
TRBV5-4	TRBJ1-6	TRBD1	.	TGTGCCAGCAGCCCTGACAGGGCGGGGTCACCCCTCCACTTT	CASSPDRAGSPLHF
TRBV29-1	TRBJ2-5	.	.	TGCAGCGTTGGGGCGGCCAATCAAGAGACCCAGTACTTC	CSVGAANQETQYF